This T cell receptor beta chain was sequenced in a study of cytomegalovirus exposure and HLA in healthy donors. On the study more broadly: Of about 390 genotyped donors, 80% to 85% grouped in the Caucasian-associated ancestry cluster.

13 Jbeta primers and 60 Vbeta primers were used for the PCR. Sequenced by immunoSEQ multiplex PCR; TCRdb stores in-frame clones only, minus some. The repertoire has 120,000 or so clones, around 80% of them found once; the top ten carry more than 1.4%. This CDR3 is built from 16 residues. Germline V gene lookup returns CDR1 MNHEY and CDR2 SVGAGI. Notes on this clone: Germline is not matched at one junction end, which may reflect a read error.

The V gene is TRBV6-5, the J gene TRBJ2-6; tentatively, D is TRBD1 (6 bases). Sequenced sample: PBMCs. The clonotype was recovered from a woman younger than 30 in good health and CMV-seronegative. The chain's CDR3 is CASSWTANSGANGLTF. As DNA, the CDR3 is TGTGCCAGCAGTTGGACAGCGAACTCTGGGGCCAACGGCCTGACTTTC.